Sequencing of this T cell receptor beta chain was carried out in a study of low-dose radiotherapy and immunotherapy resistance in tumors. In the study overall: Participants in Cohort 2 were given 1 Gy per fraction every two weeks, for 13 Gy over 26 weeks. Daily intake of oral aspirin 300 mg by patients lasted four cycles and began on cycle 1 day 1.

TRAV- and TRBV-specific primers were used for first-strand cDNA, which covered alpha and beta chains. The PCR that amplified TCRs ran for around 20 cycles, relying on a constant-region primer and a V-primer adapter. TCRdb processed the reads anew with MiXCR; each CDR3 protein has one entry. The data contain about 35,000 distinct CDR3 sequences, roughly 20% of them singletons. The V gene lost 4 bases and the J gene lost 0 bases, with 7 bases spanning the gap. There are 12 residues in the CDR3. The germline CDR1 and CDR2 sequences are SQVTM and ANQGSEA. The time point: after trial treatment. Specified treatment: LDRT plus nivolumab, ipilimumab, low-dose cyclophosphamide and aspirin (RACIN trial).

This material consisted of PBMCs, taken after low-dose radiotherapy plus immunotherapy. The clonotype originates from a female donor with ovarian cancer. The gene calls are TRBV29-1 and TRBJ2-7; the D is unclear. CDR3 sequence (DNA): TGCAGCGTTGTAGACGGCTCCTACGAGCAGTACTTC. Translating gives CSVVDGSYEQYF.